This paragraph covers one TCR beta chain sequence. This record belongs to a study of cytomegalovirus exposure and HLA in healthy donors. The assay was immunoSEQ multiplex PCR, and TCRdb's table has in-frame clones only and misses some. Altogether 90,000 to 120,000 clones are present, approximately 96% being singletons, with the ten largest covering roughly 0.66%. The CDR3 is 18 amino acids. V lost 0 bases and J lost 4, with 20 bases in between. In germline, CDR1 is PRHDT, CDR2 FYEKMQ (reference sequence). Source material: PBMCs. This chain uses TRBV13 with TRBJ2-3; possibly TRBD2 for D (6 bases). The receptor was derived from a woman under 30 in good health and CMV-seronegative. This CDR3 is CASSLGRQGLSSSDTQYF. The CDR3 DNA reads TGTGCCAGCAGCTTAGGCAGGCAGGGACTCTCTAGCTCAGATACGCAGTATTTT.